These 15 T cell receptor beta chains share one sample of origin, sequenced in a study of blood T cell repertoires in COVID-19. Method: immunoSEQ multiplex PCR; TCRdb's copy keeps in-frame clones and lacks some. This table has fewer than 300,000 clones, 85% appearing once. What was sequenced was peripheral blood. These receptors originate from a human donor in a cohort sampled during active COVID-19.

The chain has TRBV12-5 and TRBJ2-3; D possibly corresponds to TRBD2 (5 bases). The CDR3 consists of 15 residues. The V end lost 0 bases, the J end lost 1 base, and 8 bases lay between the germline ends. Germline lookup yields CDR1 LGHNT and CDR2 FRNRAP. DNA of the CDR3: TGTGCTAGTGGTTTGGTCTCGAGGGGCACAGATACGCAGTATTTT. This sequence encodes CASGLVSRGTDTQYF.

The chain has TRBV18 and TRBJ2-2; TRBD1 might be the D (6 bases). The length of the CDR3 is 15 residues. V lost 2 bases, J lost 2 bases, and 9 bases lay in between. Germline values: CDR1 KGHSH, CDR2 LQKENI. The CDR3 region has the DNA TGTGCCAGCTCACCAAGACAGGACAACACCGGGGAGCTGTTTTTT. Its protein is CASSPRQDNTGELFF.

The chain joins TRBV28 to TRBJ2-5; 8 nucleotides agree with TRBD2. The CDR3 spans 15 residues. V shed 6 bases and J 5 bases; nucleotides not matched to a gene: 11. Germline V lookup: CDR1 MDHEN, CDR2 SYDVKM. As DNA, the CDR3 is TGTGCCAGCAGGGATAGGACTAGCAATAAGGAGACCCAGTACTTC. This encodes CASRDRTSNKETQYF.

The rearrangement links TRBV4-2 to TRBJ2-4; 12 nucleotides agree with TRBD2. The germline V gene encodes CDR1 LGHNA and CDR2 YNFKEQ. The CDR3 spans 19 residues. The J segment lost 6 bases and the V segment lost 0 bases, leaving 12 bases of the junction unmatched. The CDR3 loop is CASSQDRLAGGLGGNIQYF. The CDR3 bases are TGTGCCAGCAGCCAAGACCGTCTAGCGGGAGGGCTTGGGGGAAACATTCAGTACTTC.

This sequence joins TRBV30 and TRBJ2-7; D possibly corresponds to TRBD1 (6 bases). Trimming shortened V by 2 bases and J by 4 bases, and 12 bases separated the two germline ends. This CDR3 region has 13 residues. In germline, CDR1 is GTSNPN, CDR2 SVGIG (reference sequence). The CDR3 sequence: CAWSRDTLYEQYF. CDR3 DNA sequence: TGTGCCTGGAGTAGGGACACCCTATACGAGCAGTACTTC.

This clone has a count of ten or more. The gene calls are TRBV24-1 and TRBJ2-1, with D possibly TRBD2 on 5 matching bases. The ends were cut back, 6 bases at V and 2 bases at J, with 13 bases in the middle. The germline V gene has CDR1 KGHDR and CDR2 SFDVKD. CDR3 length equals 15 residues. This CDR3 is CATSSGRGPYNEQFF. In nucleotides, the CDR3 is TGTGCCACCAGTTCCGGACGAGGGCCCTACAATGAGCAGTTCTTC.

The rearrangement uses TRBV6-5 and TRBJ2-5, with 7 bases aligning to TRBD2. V shed 6 bases and J 5 bases; nucleotides not matched to a gene: 12. CDR3 length: 15 amino acids. CDR1 and CDR2 (germline): MNHEY, SVGAGI. Written as DNA, the CDR3 is TGTGCCAGCAGGAAAGGACTAGGTGGGGGGGAGACCCAGTACTTC. Translation: CASRKGLGGGETQYF.

This clone was seen only a few times. The chain has TRBV19 and TRBJ1-6; 9 bases match TRBD1. The V segment lost 2 bases and the J segment 8 bases; nucleotides outside the gene matches: 7. CDR1 LNHDA and CDR2 SQIVND come from the germline V gene (reference sequence). The CDR3 runs 16 residues. The CDR3 DNA reads as TGTGCCAGTAGTATAACTTCGGGACAGGGCTATTCACCCCTCCACTTT. This encodes CASSITSGQGYSPLHF.

The chain uses TRBV6-5 and TRBJ2-5; maybe TRBD1 (5 bases). Trimming pared 6 bases from V and 4 bases from J, leaving 9 bases between. This CDR3 comprises 12 residues. Germline V CDR1 and CDR2: MNHEY, SVGAGI. The CDR3: CASRQGRETQYF. CDR3 nucleotides: TGTGCCAGCAGGCAGGGAAGAGAGACCCAGTACTTC.

The gene calls are TRBV14 and TRBJ2-5; D gene ambiguous. V lost 0 bases and J 7 bases, leaving 12 bases between the germline ends. The CDR3 is 14 amino acids. CDR1 and CDR2 from the germline V gene are SGHDN and FVKESK. CDR3 residues: CASSQDSTYPTQYF. In nucleotides, the CDR3 is TGTGCCAGCAGCCAAGATAGTACTTACCCGACCCAGTACTTC.

The V call is TRBV10-3, the J call TRBJ2-7; possible D gene TRBD1, 6 bases. The CDR3 extends over 12 amino acids. Trimming removed 6 bases from V and 3 bases from J, with 9 bases in between. Germline-derived CDR1 and CDR2 are ENHRY and SYGVKD. The CDR3 protein is CAISLQGYEQYF. Written as DNA, the CDR3 is TGTGCCATCAGCCTACAGGGCTACGAGCAGTACTTC.

The genes are TRBV7-2 and TRBJ2-1; TRBD2 aligns across 13 bases. Losses at the gene ends were 0 bases for V and 8 bases for J; bases not matched to a gene: 4. From germline, CDR1 is SGHTA and CDR2 FQGNSA. The length of the CDR3 is 16 residues. The CDR3 here is CASSLAGTSGIDEQFF. The CDR3 DNA follows: TGTGCCAGCAGCTTAGCCGGGACTAGCGGGATCGATGAGCAGTTCTTC.

The chain uses TRBV28 and TRBJ2-4; possibly TRBD2 for D (5 bases). The V and J ends lost 6 bases and 7 bases respectively, with 13 bases between them. This CDR3 is built from 13 residues. Germline CDR1 MDHEN, CDR2 SYDVKM. CDR3 region: CASSATRANIQYF. CDR3 nucleotide sequence: TGTGCCAGCAGCGCCACTAGGGCGAACATTCAGTACTTC.

The genes are TRBV7-2 and TRBJ1-5, with 8 bases matching TRBD1. The CDR3 contains 13 residues. Trimming at V came to 7 bases and at J to 5 bases, leaving 4 bases not matched to a gene. Germline V lookup: CDR1 SGHTA, CDR2 FQGNSA. The CDR3 sequence is CASTLQGDQPQHF. The CDR3 nucleotides read TGTGCCAGCACCCTACAGGGGGATCAGCCCCAGCATTTT.

The rearrangement uses TRBV14 and TRBJ2-5, with TRBD1 identical over 8 bases. After removal of 4 bases from V and 5 bases from J, the junction contained 6 bases not matched to a gene. The CDR3 is 14 amino acids. CDR1 SGHDN and CDR2 FVKESK come from the germline V gene. The CDR3 here is CASSPGGGLETQYF. The CDR3, as DNA: TGTGCCAGCAGCCCAGGGGGCGGTTTGGAGACCCAGTACTTC.